The rows below give T cell receptor beta chains drawn from one sample of a study. TCRdb itself ran the RT-PCR reads through MiXCR, one entry per CDR3 protein. This sample has approximately 720,000 distinct CDR3 sequences, with more than 13% found just once. The specimen was memory CD4+ T cells from blood. The receptors stem from a female donor in good health, serving as a healthy control. Both conserved end residues are part of each CDR3. A D gene is named only where the DNA matches it firmly. Not all rows give a size; the values are once, few, many and, for expanded clones, a class.

DNA: TGTGCCAGCAGCCCTGACAGCTCTGGGGCCAACGTCCTGACTTTC; CDR3: CASSPDSSGANVLTF; size: many; V: TRBV12-3/TRBV12-4; J: TRBJ2-6; D: -
DNA: TGTGCCAGCAGCCCAGATGGGGGTCGAGAGACCCAGTACTTC; CDR3: CASSPDGGRETQYF; size: -; V: TRBV3-1; J: TRBJ2-5; D: -
DNA: TGCAGTGCCGGGTTAGGGCAGGGGCACAATCAGCCCCAGCATTTT; CDR3: CSAGLGQGHNQPQHF; size: many; V: TRBV20-1; J: TRBJ1-5; D: -
DNA: TGTGCCAGCAGTCTCTCTCAGGGGAGCGCTGAAGCTTTCTTT; CDR3: CASSLSQGSAEAFF; size: -; V: TRBV9; J: TRBJ1-1; D: -
DNA: TGTGCCAGCAGCCACACACGAGCGGGAGAGGCCGTGGTCGGCTTGAGTGAGCAGTTCTTC; CDR3: CASSHTRAGEAVVGLSEQFF; size: -; V: TRBV21-1; J: TRBJ2-1; D: -
DNA: TGTGCCAGCTCACGCGGGGGATTAAACTCTGGGGCCAACGTCCTGACTTTC; CDR3: CASSRGGLNSGANVLTF; size: few; V: TRBV18; J: TRBJ2-6; D: TRBD2
DNA: TGTGCCAGCAGCGGTCAGCTCACAGATACGCAGTATTTT; CDR3: CASSGQLTDTQYF; size: few; V: TRBV28; J: TRBJ2-3; D: -
DNA: TGCGCCAGCAGCTCCCAACAGGGCTTGAACACTGAAGCTTTCTTT; CDR3: CASSSQQGLNTEAFF; size: many; V: TRBV5-1; J: TRBJ1-1; D: -
DNA: TGTGCCAGCAGTTCCCGTAATCCCGGGACAGGGGCCACCGGGGAGCTGTTTTTT; CDR3: CASSSRNPGTGATGELFF; size: many; V: TRBV6-5; J: TRBJ2-2; D: TRBD1
DNA: TGTGCCAGCAGCCCGGGACTCACGAACGAGCTGTTTTTT; CDR3: CASSPGLTNELFF; size: few; V: TRBV7-3; J: TRBJ2-2; D: -
DNA: TGTGCCAGCAGCTTAGCGAGCCGTGGCAATCAGCCCCAGCATTTT; CDR3: CASSLASRGNQPQHF; size: many; V: TRBV7-2; J: TRBJ1-5; D: -
DNA: TGCAGTGCTAGAGTGATCAGACAGGACTCCTACGAGCAGTACTTC; CDR3: CSARVIRQDSYEQYF; size: many; V: TRBV20-1; J: TRBJ2-7; D: -
DNA: TGCAGTGCTAGAGGTGGAACAGGGGGCTTTGAGACCCAGTACTTC; CDR3: CSARGGTGGFETQYF; size: many; V: TRBV20-1; J: TRBJ2-5; D: TRBD1
DNA: TGCAGCGCGGGACTGAGCGATCAAAAACTGTTTTTT; CDR3: CSAGLSDQKLFF; size: many; V: TRBV29-1; J: TRBJ1-4; D: -
DNA: TGTGCCACCAGTGATTCGAACAGGGGGGTAGCTGAAGCTTTCTTT; CDR3: CATSDSNRGVAEAFF; size: -; V: TRBV24-1; J: TRBJ1-1; D: TRBD1
DNA: TGTGCCAGCAGCAAAGGGGGATCAGGGGGTGGTGAGCAGTTCTTC; CDR3: CASSKGGSGGGEQFF; size: -; V: TRBV21-1; J: TRBJ2-1; D: -
DNA: TGTGCCAGCAGTAGCGGTGGTGGGTACTACGAGCAGTACTTC; CDR3: CASSSGGGYYEQYF; size: -; V: TRBV9; J: TRBJ2-7; D: -
DNA: TGTGCCAGCACCGGGGGCAGGGGGCATCAGCCCCAGCATTTT; CDR3: CASTGGRGHQPQHF; size: -; V: TRBV12-3/TRBV12-4; J: TRBJ1-5; D: TRBD1